Detailed here is one T cell receptor beta chain. Antigen: not known. The sequenced template was cDNA made from the entire isolated RNA. Clones were sequenced by immunoSEQ multiplex PCR, and TCRdb holds only the in-frame ones, with some missing. Of approximately 60,000 clones listed, 40% to 65% are singletons. The sample is drawn from a study of beta chain features in type 1 diabetes. Findings of the study overall: Insertions were fewer and deletions more numerous at VDJ junctions in type 1 diabetes patients. In all four CD4+ subsets, TCRB CDR3 length was significantly, moderately reduced in type 1 diabetes. High TCR expression in some cells could lead to their over-representation in cDNA sequencing.

The source material was Tregs from blood. The TCR sequence derives from a woman between 40 and 55 years old with type 1 diabetes.

The CDR3 protein is CSVEAGGSDTQYF. The CDR3 DNA reads as TGCAGCGTTGAGGCGGGGGGGTCAGATACGCAGTATTTT. The chain carries TRBV29-1 and TRBJ2-3; 9 bases agree with TRBD2. V shed 3 bases and J 4 bases; nucleotides not matched to a gene: 2. CDR1 SQVTM and CDR2 ANQGSEA come from the germline V gene. The CDR3 is 13 amino acids.